Below are 2 T cell receptor beta chains sequenced from a single sample in a study of cytomegalovirus exposure and HLA in healthy donors listed by TCRdb under 2017. Library prep was done by the immunoSEQ multiplex PCR assay. A mixture of 60 forward primers for TCR Vbeta segments and 13 reverse primers for TCR Jbeta segments was used in the multiplex PCR. What TCRdb holds here is the immuneACCESS table cut down to in-frame rearrangements. Part of the clones is not present; checked against another copy, under half of the missing clones reflect an unresolved V gene, and the others are unexplained. This sample has over 200,000 clones in its table, and about two thirds of those were observed once. Jointly, the top ten make up less than 3% of the sample. The specimen was PBMCs. The receptors originated from a man aged 40-49 years in good health and CMV-seropositive.

The V call is TRBV19, the J call TRBJ1-6; 9 positions match TRBD1. The V and J ends lost 5 bases and 6 bases, in that order; junction bases with no gene match: 2. CDR1 and CDR2 (germline): LNHDA, SQIVND (reference sequence). The CDR3 loop spans 14 amino acids. CDR3: CASSETGGNSPLHF. In nucleotides, the CDR3 is TGTGCCAGTAGTGAGACAGGGGGTAATTCACCCCTCCACTTT.

V usage is TRBV4-3 and J usage is TRBJ2-2; 11 bases are a match to TRBD2. CDR1 LGHNA and CDR2 YSLEER come from the germline V gene. The CDR3 contains 22 residues. Trimming cost V 0 bases and J 2 bases; bases outside gene matches: 17. The CDR3 sequence is CASSQDRGGVLAGDYNTGELFF. CDR3 sequence (DNA): TGCGCCAGCAGCCAAGATCGGGGAGGGGTACTAGCGGGGGATTACAACACCGGGGAGCTGTTTTTT.